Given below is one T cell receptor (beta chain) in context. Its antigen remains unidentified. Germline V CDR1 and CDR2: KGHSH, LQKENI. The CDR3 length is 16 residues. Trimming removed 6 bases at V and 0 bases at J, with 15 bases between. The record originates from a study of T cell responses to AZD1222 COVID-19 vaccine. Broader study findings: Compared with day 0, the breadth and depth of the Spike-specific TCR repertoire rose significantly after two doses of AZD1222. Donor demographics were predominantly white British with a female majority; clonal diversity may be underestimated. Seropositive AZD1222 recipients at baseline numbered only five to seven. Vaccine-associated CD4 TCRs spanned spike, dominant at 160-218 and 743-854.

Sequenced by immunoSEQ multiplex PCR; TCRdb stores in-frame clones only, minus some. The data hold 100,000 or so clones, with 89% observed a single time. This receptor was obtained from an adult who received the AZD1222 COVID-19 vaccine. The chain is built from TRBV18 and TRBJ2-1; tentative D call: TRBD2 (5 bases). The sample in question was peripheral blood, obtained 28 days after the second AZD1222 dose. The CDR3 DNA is TGTGCCAGCTCGCGCCGACTACCCAGCTCCTACAATGAGCAGTTCTTC. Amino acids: CASSRRLPSSYNEQFF.